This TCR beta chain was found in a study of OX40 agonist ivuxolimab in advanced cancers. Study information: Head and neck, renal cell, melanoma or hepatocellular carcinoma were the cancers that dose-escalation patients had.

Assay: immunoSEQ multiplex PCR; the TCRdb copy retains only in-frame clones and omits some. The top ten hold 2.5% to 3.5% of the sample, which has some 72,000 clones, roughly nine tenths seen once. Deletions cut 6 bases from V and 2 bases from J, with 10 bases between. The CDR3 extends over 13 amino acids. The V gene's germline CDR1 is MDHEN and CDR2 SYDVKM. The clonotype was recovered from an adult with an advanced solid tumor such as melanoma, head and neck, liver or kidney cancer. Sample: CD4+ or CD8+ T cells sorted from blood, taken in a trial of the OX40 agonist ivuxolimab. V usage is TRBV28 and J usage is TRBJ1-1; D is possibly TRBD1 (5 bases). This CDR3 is CASRRTPNTEAFF. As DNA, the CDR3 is TGTGCCAGCAGGAGGACACCCAACACTGAAGCTTTCTTT.